A selection of T cell receptor beta chains follows, all from one sample in a study of identical twins. One entry per CDR3 protein results from TCRdb running MiXCR on the 5' RACE reads. The table has roughly 570,000 distinct CDR3 sequences, 9.5% to 10% seen once. This sample was also put to use in a study of yellow fever vaccine responses in identical twins.

The specimen was PBMCs. The receptor set was obtained from a woman aged 18 to 35 in good health. The CDR3 runs from the conserved cysteine through the conserved F or W. D genes are given only for firm matches. Size is omitted from some rows. Given values are once, few, many or a class for expanded clones.

v_gene	abundance	j_gene	d_gene	CDR3aa	CDR3nt
TRBV4-3	many	TRBJ2-1	-	CASSQDRPGSNEQFF	TGCGCCAGCAGCCAAGACCGCCCCGGCAGCAATGAGCAGTTCTTC
TRBV27	-	TRBJ2-5	-	CASSLKWGYQETQYF	TGTGCCAGCAGTTTAAAGTGGGGATACCAAGAGACCCAGTACTTC
TRBV7-8	-	TRBJ2-5	TRBD1	CASSPGQGAVGETQYF	TGTGCCAGCAGCCCGGGACAGGGGGCTGTCGGGGAGACCCAGTACTTC
TRBV24-1	many	TRBJ2-2	-	CATSDLGGVDTGELFF	TGTGCCACCAGTGATTTGGGAGGGGTTGACACCGGGGAGCTGTTTTTT
TRBV29-1	few	TRBJ1-2	TRBD1	CSVGGPWTGTWYGYTF	TGCAGCGTTGGGGGACCATGGACAGGGACTTGGTATGGCTACACCTTC
TRBV2	-	TRBJ2-2	-	CASSGGSTGELFF	TGTGCCAGCAGTGGAGGGAGCACCGGGGAGCTGTTTTTT
TRBV4-3	many	TRBJ1-6	-	CASSQDLSANSPLHF	TGCGCCAGCAGCCAAGATTTAAGTGCCAATTCACCCCTCCACTTT
TRBV28	many	TRBJ2-5	-	CASQGGRETQYF	TGTGCCAGCCAGGGGGGAAGGGAGACCCAGTACTTC
TRBV9	-	TRBJ2-7	TRBD2	CASSVASTSFEQYF	TGTGCCAGCAGCGTAGCTTCGACTAGCTTCGAGCAGTACTTC
TRBV7-2	many	TRBJ1-5	TRBD1	CASSLVTGGNQPQHF	TGTGCCAGCAGCTTAGTAACAGGGGGCAATCAGCCCCAGCATTTT
TRBV29-1	few	TRBJ2-7	-	CSVRTANGYEQYF	TGCAGCGTCCGGACAGCCAACGGCTACGAGCAGTACTTC
TRBV5-6	-	TRBJ2-3	-	CTSSLARGRSTDTQYF	TGTACCAGCAGCTTGGCGCGGGGGCGAAGCACAGATACGCAGTATTTT
TRBV29-1	many	TRBJ2-7	-	CSVPGTASYEQYF	TGCAGCGTACCCGGGACGGCCTCCTACGAGCAGTACTTC
TRBV24-1	few	TRBJ2-5	-	CATSEPGRETQYF	TGTGCCACCAGTGAACCGGGAAGGGAGACCCAGTACTTC
TRBV29-1	few	TRBJ1-4	TRBD1	CSARQGLNEKLFF	TGCAGCGCTCGACAGGGGCTTAATGAAAAACTGTTTTTT
TRBV7-2	-	TRBJ2-3	TRBD2	CASRTIAGDADTQYF	TGTGCCAGCAGGACGATCGCGGGGGACGCAGATACGCAGTATTTT
TRBV12-3/TRBV12-4	-	TRBJ2-3	-	CASSFTGRGTDTQYF	TGTGCCAGCAGTTTCACCGGGAGAGGGACAGATACGCAGTATTTT
TRBV4-3	many	TRBJ2-1	TRBD2	CASSQDGVAGPDNNEQFF	TGCGCCAGCAGCCAAGATGGGGTAGCGGGACCAGACAACAATGAGCAGTTCTTC
TRBV10-2	many	TRBJ2-5	-	CASLLAETQYF	TGCGCCAGCTTACTGGCAGAGACCCAGTACTTC
TRBV4-3	few	TRBJ2-1	TRBD2	CASSQDRLAGGKQFF	TGCGCCAGCAGCCAAGACAGACTAGCGGGGGGAAAGCAGTTCTTC
TRBV13	many	TRBJ2-3	TRBD2	CASSPQAGGPDTQYF	TGTGCCAGCAGTCCCCAAGCGGGAGGGCCAGATACGCAGTATTTT
TRBV9	-	TRBJ2-5	TRBD1	CASSLDPTGGLLGTQYF	TGTGCCAGCAGCCTAGACCCTACAGGGGGCCTCCTCGGGACCCAGTACTTC
TRBV20-1	few	TRBJ2-7	-	CSAFGGLSYEQYF	TGCAGCGCGTTTGGCGGTCTCTCCTACGAGCAGTACTTC
TRBV29-1	-	TRBJ2-1	TRBD1	CSVEGDRNEQFF	TGCAGCGTTGAAGGGGACAGGAATGAGCAGTTCTTC
TRBV20-1	many	TRBJ2-2	-	CSALVTRNTGELFF	TGCAGTGCCCTTGTGACTAGAAACACCGGGGAGCTGTTTTTT
TRBV29-1	few	TRBJ2-7	-	CSVEDRDREYEQYF	TGCAGCGTTGAAGATCGCGACAGAGAATACGAGCAGTACTTC
TRBV4-3	-	TRBJ2-3	TRBD2	CASSRGLAGDTSTDTQYF	TGCGCCAGCAGCCGCGGACTAGCGGGTGATACTAGCACAGATACGCAGTATTTT
TRBV29-1	many	TRBJ2-5	-	CSVEPGYETQYF	TGCAGCGTTGAACCAGGGTATGAGACCCAGTACTTC
TRBV19	-	TRBJ2-1	-	CASSIESNVNNEQFF	TGTGCCAGTAGTATAGAGAGTAACGTGAACAATGAGCAGTTCTTC
TRBV4-1	once	TRBJ2-1	TRBD2	CASSQVTDGLAGVNEQFF	TGCGCCAGCAGCCAAGTAACGGATGGACTAGCGGGAGTTAATGAGCAGTTCTTC
TRBV6-1	many	TRBJ1-1	TRBD1	CASGLTGTTEAFF	TGTGCCAGCGGGCTGACAGGGACAACTGAAGCTTTCTTT
TRBV4-3	few	TRBJ2-7	-	CASSQVTERGTYEQYF	TGCGCCAGCAGCCAAGTCACCGAACGGGGCACCTACGAGCAGTACTTC
TRBV7-9	-	TRBJ2-5	-	CASSFDRGKGSSETQYF	TGTGCCAGCAGCTTCGACCGTGGGAAGGGCTCGTCGGAGACCCAGTACTTC
TRBV7-9	few	TRBJ2-7	-	CASSTETGGATKQYF	TGTGCCAGCAGCACCGAAACAGGGGGGGCTACCAAGCAGTACTTC
TRBV7-2	few	TRBJ1-5	TRBD1	CASSARWTGGRQPQHF	TGTGCCAGCAGCGCACGGTGGACAGGGGGCAGGCAGCCCCAGCATTTT
TRBV6-5	many	TRBJ2-3	-	CASSYHPTDTQYF	TGTGCCAGCAGTTATCACCCCACAGATACGCAGTATTTT
TRBV4-3	-	TRBJ2-7	-	CASSQDRPREQAYEQYF	TGCGCCAGCAGCCAAGATCGTCCCAGGGAGCAGGCCTACGAGCAGTACTTC
TRBV29-1	few	TRBJ2-7	-	CSCGTSAYEQYF	TGCAGCTGTGGGACATCAGCCTACGAGCAGTACTTC
TRBV3-1	many	TRBJ2-1	-	CASSLVPVGLSYNEQFF	TGTGCCAGCAGCCTAGTACCCGTGGGACTTTCCTACAATGAGCAGTTCTTC
TRBV5-1	many	TRBJ2-7	-	CASSLDGTYEQYF	TGCGCCAGCAGCTTGGACGGGACCTACGAGCAGTACTTC
TRBV15	many	TRBJ2-5	-	CATRPMEGAKTQYF	TGTGCCACCAGGCCCATGGAGGGGGCAAAGACCCAGTACTTC
TRBV12-3/TRBV12-4	many	TRBJ2-5	TRBD2	CASSLRLADNQETQYF	TGTGCCAGCAGTCTACGACTAGCGGACAACCAAGAGACCCAGTACTTC
TRBV5-1	-	TRBJ2-7	TRBD1	CASSLDRGLGEQYF	TGCGCCAGCAGCCTCGACAGGGGGCTAGGGGAGCAGTACTTC
TRBV7-2	-	TRBJ2-1	TRBD2	CASSLTSGGIVGQFF	TGTGCCAGCAGCTTGACTAGCGGGGGGATCGTCGGGCAGTTCTTC
TRBV5-1	few	TRBJ2-3	TRBD1	CASSSGTESTDTQYF	TGCGCCAGCAGCTCGGGGACAGAAAGCACAGATACGCAGTATTTT
TRBV29-1	-	TRBJ2-7	-	CSVEPRTPGEQYF	TGCAGCGTTGAACCGAGAACCCCTGGCGAGCAGTACTTC
TRBV3-1	-	TRBJ2-1	-	CASSQDISTYNEQFF	TGTGCCAGCAGCCAAGACATTTCCACCTACAATGAGCAGTTCTTC
TRBV7-9	few	TRBJ1-1	-	CASSEGRDGAFF	TGTGCCAGCAGCGAAGGGAGGGACGGAGCTTTCTTT
TRBV5-1	-	TRBJ2-7	TRBD1	CASSLGRGHYEQYF	TGCGCCAGCAGCTTGGGAAGGGGGCACTACGAGCAGTACTTC
TRBV12-3/TRBV12-4	-	TRBJ2-7	TRBD2	CASSFRSGRAFIYEQYF	TGTGCCAGCAGTTTTCGTAGCGGGAGGGCCTTTATCTACGAGCAGTACTTC
TRBV20-1	-	TRBJ2-7	-	CSARVVYEQYF	TGCAGTGCTAGAGTGGTCTACGAGCAGTACTTC